This T cell receptor (beta chain) was retrieved from a study of cytomegalovirus exposure and HLA in healthy donors. About the research overall: Earlier sequencing of 150 million to 200 million T cells yielded about 120 million unique TCR beta sequences. Study results and caveats: Cytomegalovirus-associated status was assigned to fewer than 200 TCR beta chains. In a later analysis, most CMV-associated TCR beta chains appeared HLA-restricted.

The V gene lost 2 bases and the J gene lost 5 bases, with 16 bases spanning the gap. The germline V gene has CDR1 SGHDT and CDR2 YYEEEE. The CDR3 is made up of 16 amino acids. About this clone: Its cognate antigen is unknown.

The PCR made use of 60 Vbeta and 13 Jbeta primers. Original analysis: Later work found 65 million to 85 million unique TCR beta chains, with about 10 million shared. Repertoires were generated with immunoSEQ multiplex PCR, while TCRdb's copy carries only in-frame clones and drops some. The V and J calls and clone size come from that table; D and trimming were worked out from the DNA. This table has about 130,000 clones, 80% appearing once. The gene calls are TRBV5-6 and TRBJ2-2; tentative D call: TRBD1 (6 bases). The source material was PBMCs. The clonotype comes from a man younger than 40 in good health and CMV-seropositive. The DNA of the CDR3 is TGTGCCAGCAGCTTTCTCGACAGGTTGAGAACCGGGGAGCTGTTTTTT. This sequence encodes CASSFLDRLRTGELFF.